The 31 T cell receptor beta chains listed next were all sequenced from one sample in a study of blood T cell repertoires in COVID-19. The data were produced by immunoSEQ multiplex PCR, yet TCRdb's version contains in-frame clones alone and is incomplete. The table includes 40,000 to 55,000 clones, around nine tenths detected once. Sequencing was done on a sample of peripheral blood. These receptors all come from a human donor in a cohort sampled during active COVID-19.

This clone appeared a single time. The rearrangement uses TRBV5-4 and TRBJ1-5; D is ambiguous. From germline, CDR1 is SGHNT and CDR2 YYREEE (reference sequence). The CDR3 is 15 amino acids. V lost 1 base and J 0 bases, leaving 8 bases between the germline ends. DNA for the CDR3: TGTGCCAGCAGCTTGAACGGAGGTAGCAATCAGCCCCAGCATTTT. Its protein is CASSLNGGSNQPQHF.

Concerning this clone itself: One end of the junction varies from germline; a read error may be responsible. CDR3 sequence (DNA): TGTGCCAGCAGTGACTCGGGGCTCCAAGCTTTCTTT. This codes for CASSDSGLQAFF. This chain joins TRBV6-5 and TRBJ1-1, with D tentatively TRBD1 (5 bases). CDR1 MNHEY and CDR2 SVGAGI come from the germline V gene. The CDR3 is made up of 12 amino acids.

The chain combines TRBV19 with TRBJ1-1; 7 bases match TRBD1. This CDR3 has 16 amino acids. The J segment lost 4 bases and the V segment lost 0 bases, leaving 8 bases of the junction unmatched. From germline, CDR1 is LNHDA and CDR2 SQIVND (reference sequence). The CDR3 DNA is TGTGCCAGTAGTATAGAGACAGGGATTGGGAGCACTGAAGCTTTCTTT. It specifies CASSIETGIGSTEAFF.

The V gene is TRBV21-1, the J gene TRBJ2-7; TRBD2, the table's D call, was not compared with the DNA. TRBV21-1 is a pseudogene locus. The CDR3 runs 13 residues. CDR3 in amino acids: CASKGTFSHEQYV. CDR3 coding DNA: TGTGCCAGCAAGGGGACTTTCTCGCACGAGCAGTACGTC.

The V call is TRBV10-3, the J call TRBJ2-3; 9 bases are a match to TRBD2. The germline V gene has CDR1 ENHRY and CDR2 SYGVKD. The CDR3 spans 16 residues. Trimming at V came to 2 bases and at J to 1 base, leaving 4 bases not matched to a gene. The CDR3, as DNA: TGTGCCATCAGTGAGGAGCGGGGGGCCCGCACAGATACGCAGTATTTT. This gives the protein CAISEERGARTDTQYF.

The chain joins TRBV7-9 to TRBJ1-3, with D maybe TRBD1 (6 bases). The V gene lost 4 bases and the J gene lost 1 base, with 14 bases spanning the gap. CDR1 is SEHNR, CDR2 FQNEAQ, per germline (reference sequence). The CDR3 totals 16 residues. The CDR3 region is CASSSQGHTSGNTIYF. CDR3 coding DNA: TGTGCCAGCAGCTCCCAGGGACATACTTCTGGAAACACCATATATTTT. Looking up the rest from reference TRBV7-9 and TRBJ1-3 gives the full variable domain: DTGVSQNPRHKITKRGQNVTFRCDPISEHNRLYWYRQTLGQGPEFLTYFQNEAQLEKSRLLSDRFSAERPKGSFSTLEIQRTEQGDSAMYLCASSSQGHTSGNTIYFGEGSWLTVV.

The CDR3, as DNA: TGTGCCAGCAGAGTAGGGGGGGATGGGGCCAACGTCCTGACTTTC. Translation gives CASRVGGDGANVLTF. The chain recombines TRBV28 with TRBJ2-6; a weak D match, TRBD2 (7 bases). The CDR3 covers 15 residues. Trimming stripped 6 bases from V and 3 bases from J, with 12 bases between. Germline V gene lookup returns CDR1 MDHEN and CDR2 SYDVKM. The full variable domain, rest sourced from reference TRBV28 and TRBJ2-6, is DVKVTQSSRYLVKRTGEKVFLECVQDMDHENMFWYRQDPGLGLRLIYFSYDVKMKEKGDIPEGYSVSREKKERFSLILESASTNQTSMYLCASRVGGDGANVLTFGAGSRLTVL.

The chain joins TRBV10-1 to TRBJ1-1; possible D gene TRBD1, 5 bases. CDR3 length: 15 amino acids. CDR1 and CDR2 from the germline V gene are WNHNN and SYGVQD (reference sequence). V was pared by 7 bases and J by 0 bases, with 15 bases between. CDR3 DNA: TGCGCCAGCACCGAAGGTGGGGCTTTGAACACTGAAGCTTTCTTT. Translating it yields CASTEGGALNTEAFF.

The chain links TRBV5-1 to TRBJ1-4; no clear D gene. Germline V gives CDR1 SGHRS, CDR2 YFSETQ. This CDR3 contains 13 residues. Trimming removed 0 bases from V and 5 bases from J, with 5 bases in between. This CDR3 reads CASSLAVNEKLFF. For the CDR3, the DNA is TGCGCCAGCAGCTTGGCGGTGAATGAAAAACTGTTTTTT.

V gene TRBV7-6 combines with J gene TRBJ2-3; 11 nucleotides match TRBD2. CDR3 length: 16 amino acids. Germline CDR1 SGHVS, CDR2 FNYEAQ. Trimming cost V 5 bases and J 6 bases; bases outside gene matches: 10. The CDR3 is CASSRRRTSGRDTQYF. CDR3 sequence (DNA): TGTGCCAGCAGCCGCCGCCGGACTAGCGGGCGGGATACGCAGTATTTT.

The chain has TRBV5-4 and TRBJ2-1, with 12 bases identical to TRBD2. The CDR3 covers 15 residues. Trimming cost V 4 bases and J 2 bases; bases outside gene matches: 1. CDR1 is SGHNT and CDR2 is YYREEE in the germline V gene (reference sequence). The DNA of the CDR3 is TGTGCCAGCAGCCGGACTAGCGGGGCCTACAATGAGCAGTTCTTC. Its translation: CASSRTSGAYNEQFF. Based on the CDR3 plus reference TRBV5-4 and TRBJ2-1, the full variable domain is ETGVTQSPTHLIKTRGQQVTLRCSSQSGHNTVSWYQQALGQGPQFIFQYYREEENGRGNFPPRFSGLQFPNYSSELNVNALELDDSALYLCASSRTSGAYNEQFFGPGTRLTVL.

CDR3 in amino acids: CASSVGAGAAADTEAFF. The DNA for the CDR3 is TGTGCCAGCAGCGTAGGGGCGGGCGCGGCTGCCGACACTGAAGCTTTCTTT. This chain uses TRBV9 with TRBJ1-1, with no clear D. The CDR3 covers 17 residues. Trimming cost V 0 bases and J 3 bases, with 18 bases left between them. Germline CDR1 reads SGDLS; CDR2 reads YYNGEE.

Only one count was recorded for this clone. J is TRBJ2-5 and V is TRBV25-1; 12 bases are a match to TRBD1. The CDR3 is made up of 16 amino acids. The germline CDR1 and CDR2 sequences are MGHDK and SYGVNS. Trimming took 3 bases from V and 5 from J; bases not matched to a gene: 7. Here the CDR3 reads CASSDQGTGGRETQYF. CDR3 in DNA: TGTGCCAGCAGTGATCAGGGGACAGGGGGCAGGGAGACCCAGTACTTC.

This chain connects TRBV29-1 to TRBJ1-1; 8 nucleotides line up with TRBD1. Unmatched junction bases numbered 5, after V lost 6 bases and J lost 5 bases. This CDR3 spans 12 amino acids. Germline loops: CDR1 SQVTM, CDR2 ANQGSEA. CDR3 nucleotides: TGCAGCGTGCAGGGGGCGCGAACTGAAGCTTTCTTT. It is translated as CSVQGARTEAFF.

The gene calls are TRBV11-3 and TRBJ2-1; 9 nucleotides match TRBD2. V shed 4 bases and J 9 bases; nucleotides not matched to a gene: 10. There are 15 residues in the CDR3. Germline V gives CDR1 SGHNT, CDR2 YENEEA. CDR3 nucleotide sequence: TGTGCCAGCAGCTCAACCCTGAGCGGGAGGCCTGAGCAGTTCTTC. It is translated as CASSSTLSGRPEQFF. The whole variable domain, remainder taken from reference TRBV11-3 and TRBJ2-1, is EAGVVQSPRYKIIEKKQPVAFWCNPISGHNTLYWYLQNLGQGPELLIRYENEEAVDDSQLPKDRFSAERLKGVDSTLKIQPAELGDSAVYLCASSSTLSGRPEQFFGPGTRLTVL.

The CDR3 DNA sequence: TGCGCCAGCAGCGAGGGACTAGCGACCTACAATGAGCAGTTCTTC. It is translated as CASSEGLATYNEQFF. This sequence joins TRBV5-1 and TRBJ2-1, with 10 nucleotides matching TRBD2. The germline V gene has CDR1 SGHRS and CDR2 YFSETQ. The trim removed 4 bases at V and 2 bases at J, leaving 3 bases unmatched. The CDR3 sequence is 15 residues long.

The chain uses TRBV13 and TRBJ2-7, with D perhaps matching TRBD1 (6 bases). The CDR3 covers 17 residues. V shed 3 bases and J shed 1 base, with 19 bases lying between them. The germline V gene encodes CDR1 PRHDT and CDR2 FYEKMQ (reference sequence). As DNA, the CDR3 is TGTGCCAGCAGCTTTCGGCCCGTAGGGCAGGGGTCCTACGAGCAGTACTTC. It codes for CASSFRPVGQGSYEQYF.

The CDR3 bases are TGCGCCAGCAGCTTGGGGCCTGAGGGCGGGGAGCTGTTTTTT. This translates into CASSLGPEGGELFF. The rearrangement links TRBV5-1 to TRBJ2-2, with a possible D match to TRBD2 (5 bases). The CDR3 totals 14 residues. Trimming stripped 0 bases from V and 7 bases from J, with 10 bases between. CDR1 is SGHRS, CDR2 YFSETQ, per germline.

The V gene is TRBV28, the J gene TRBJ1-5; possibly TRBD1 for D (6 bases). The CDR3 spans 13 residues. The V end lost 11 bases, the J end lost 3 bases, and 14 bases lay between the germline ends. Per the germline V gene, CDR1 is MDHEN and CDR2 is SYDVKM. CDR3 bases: TGTGCCGGCTCCGGACAGTACAATCAGCCCCAGCATTTT. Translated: CAGSGQYNQPQHF. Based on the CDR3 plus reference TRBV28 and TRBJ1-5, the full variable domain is DVKVTQSSRYLVKRTGEKVFLECVQDMDHENMFWYRQDPGLGLRLIYFSYDVKMKEKGDIPEGYSVSREKKERFSLILESASTNQTSMYLCAGSGQYNQPQHFGDGTRLSIL.

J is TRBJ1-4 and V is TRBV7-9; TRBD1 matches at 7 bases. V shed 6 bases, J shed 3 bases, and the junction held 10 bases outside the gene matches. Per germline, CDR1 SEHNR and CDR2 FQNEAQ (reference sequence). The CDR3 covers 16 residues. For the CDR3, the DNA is TGTGCCAGCAGTCAAGGGGGCGGCAGATCTAATGAAAAACTGTTTTTT. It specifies CASSQGGGRSNEKLFF.

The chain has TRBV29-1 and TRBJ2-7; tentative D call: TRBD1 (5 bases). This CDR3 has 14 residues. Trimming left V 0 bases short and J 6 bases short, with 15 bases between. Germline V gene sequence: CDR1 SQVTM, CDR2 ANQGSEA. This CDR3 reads CSVEDQGHTGEQYF. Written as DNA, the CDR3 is TGCAGCGTTGAAGATCAAGGACATACGGGCGAGCAGTACTTC.

The CDR3 sequence is CASSLLQDLRNGYTF. In nucleotides, the CDR3 is TGTGCCAGCAGTTTATTACAGGATCTGAGGAATGGCTACACCTTC. The chain carries TRBV28 and TRBJ1-2; D perhaps matches TRBD1 (5 bases). The CDR3 is made up of 15 amino acids. Per germline, CDR1 MDHEN and CDR2 SYDVKM. V was clipped by 1 base and J by 6 bases, with 15 bases between them.

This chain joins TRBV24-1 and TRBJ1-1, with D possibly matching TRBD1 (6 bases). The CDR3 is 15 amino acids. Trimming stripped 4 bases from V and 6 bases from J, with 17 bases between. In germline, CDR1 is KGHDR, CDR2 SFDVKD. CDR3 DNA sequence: TGTGCCACCAGTGACCCCTCGGGGGGCAACTCTGAAGCTTTCTTT. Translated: CATSDPSGGNSEAFF.

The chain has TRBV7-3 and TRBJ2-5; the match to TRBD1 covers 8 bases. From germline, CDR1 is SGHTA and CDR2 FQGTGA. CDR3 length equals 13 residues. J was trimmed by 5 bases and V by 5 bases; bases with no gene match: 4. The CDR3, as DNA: TGTGCCAGCAGCCCAAACAGGGGGGAGACCCAGTACTTC. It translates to CASSPNRGETQYF.

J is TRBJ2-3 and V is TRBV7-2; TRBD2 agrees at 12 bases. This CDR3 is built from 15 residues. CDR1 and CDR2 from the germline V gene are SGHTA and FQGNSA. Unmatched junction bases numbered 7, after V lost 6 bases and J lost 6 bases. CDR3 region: CASRRASGGVDTQYF. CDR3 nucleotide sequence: TGTGCCAGCAGGCGCGCTAGCGGGGGGGTCGATACGCAGTATTTT.

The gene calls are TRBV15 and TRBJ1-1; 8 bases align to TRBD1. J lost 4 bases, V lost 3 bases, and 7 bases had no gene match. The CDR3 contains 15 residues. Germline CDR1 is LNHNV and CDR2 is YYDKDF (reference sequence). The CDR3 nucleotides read TGTGCCACCAGCAGGGCTGGGACAGGTAGCACTGAAGCTTTCTTT. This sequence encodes CATSRAGTGSTEAFF.

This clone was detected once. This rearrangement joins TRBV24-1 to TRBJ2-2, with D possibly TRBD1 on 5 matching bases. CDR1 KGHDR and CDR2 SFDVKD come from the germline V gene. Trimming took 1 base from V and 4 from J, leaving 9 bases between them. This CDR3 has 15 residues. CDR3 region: CATSDFSGSTGELFF. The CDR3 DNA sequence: TGTGCCACCAGTGATTTTTCAGGGTCCACCGGGGAGCTGTTTTTT.

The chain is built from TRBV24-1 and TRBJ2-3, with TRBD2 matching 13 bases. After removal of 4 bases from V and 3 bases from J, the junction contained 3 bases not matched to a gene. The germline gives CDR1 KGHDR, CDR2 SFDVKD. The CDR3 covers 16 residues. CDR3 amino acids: CATSDPGLAGTDTQYF. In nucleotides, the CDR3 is TGTGCCACCAGTGACCCGGGACTAGCGGGAACAGATACGCAGTATTTT.

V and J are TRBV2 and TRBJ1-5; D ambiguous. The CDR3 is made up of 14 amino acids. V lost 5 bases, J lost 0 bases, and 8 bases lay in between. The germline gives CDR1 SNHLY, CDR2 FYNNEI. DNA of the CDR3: TGTGCCAGCAGTTTGGCTCTTAGCAATCAGCCCCAGCATTTT. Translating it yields CASSLALSNQPQHF.

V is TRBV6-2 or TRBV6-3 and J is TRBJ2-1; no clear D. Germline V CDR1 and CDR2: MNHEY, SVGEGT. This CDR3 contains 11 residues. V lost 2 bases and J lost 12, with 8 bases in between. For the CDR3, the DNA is TGTGCCAGCAGTTACGGTGGCCTGCAGTTCTTC. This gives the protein CASSYGGLQFF.

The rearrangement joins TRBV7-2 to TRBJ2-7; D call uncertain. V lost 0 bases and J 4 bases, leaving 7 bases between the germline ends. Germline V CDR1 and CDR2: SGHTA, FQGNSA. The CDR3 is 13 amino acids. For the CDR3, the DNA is TGTGCCAGCAGCTTAGCGTCCACTTACGAGCAGTACGTC. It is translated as CASSLASTYEQYV.